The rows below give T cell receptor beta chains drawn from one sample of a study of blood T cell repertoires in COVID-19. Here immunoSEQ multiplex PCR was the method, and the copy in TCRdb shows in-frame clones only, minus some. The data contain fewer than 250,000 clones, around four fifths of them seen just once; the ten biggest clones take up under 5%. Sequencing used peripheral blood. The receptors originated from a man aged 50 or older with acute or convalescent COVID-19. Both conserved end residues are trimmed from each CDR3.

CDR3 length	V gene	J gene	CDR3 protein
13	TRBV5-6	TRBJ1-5	ASSLGQEGNQPQH
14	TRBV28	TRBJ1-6	ASSLLGSSYNSPLH
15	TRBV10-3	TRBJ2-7	AISGPSADFPTYEQY
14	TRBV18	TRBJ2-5	ASSPLSGGGGETQY
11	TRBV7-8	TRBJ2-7	ASSLPSAHEQY
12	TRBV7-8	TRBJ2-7	ASILEGSTYEQY
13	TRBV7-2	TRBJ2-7	ASSWLAGEGYEQY
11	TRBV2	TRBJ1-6	ASIAVTNSPLH
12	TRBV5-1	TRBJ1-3	ASSAGVGRNTIY
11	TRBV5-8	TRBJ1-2	ASSLGQTLGYT
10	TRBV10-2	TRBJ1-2	ASSEQAYGYT
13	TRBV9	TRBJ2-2	ASSVGGRATGELF
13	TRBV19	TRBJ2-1	ASRGWEREYNEQF
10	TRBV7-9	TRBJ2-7	ASSGQGGEQY
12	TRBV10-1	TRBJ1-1	ASSGTGMNTEAF
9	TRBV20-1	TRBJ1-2	SAGGDYGYT
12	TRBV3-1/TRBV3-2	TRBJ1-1	ASSQRQGAGGAF
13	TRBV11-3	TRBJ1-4	ASSLLRGVNEKLF
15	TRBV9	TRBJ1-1	ASSARRIGGGLDEAF
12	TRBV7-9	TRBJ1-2	ASSLIGRSLVYT
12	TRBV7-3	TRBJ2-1	ASSLSSIDNEQF
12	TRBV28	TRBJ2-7	ASSLGGLSYEQY
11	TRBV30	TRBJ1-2	AWSVQAGFSYT
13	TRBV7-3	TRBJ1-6	ASSLQGALGSPLH
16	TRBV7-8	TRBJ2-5	ASSLGRVAGGVQETQY
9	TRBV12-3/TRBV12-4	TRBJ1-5	ASSFQGPQH
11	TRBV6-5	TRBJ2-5	ASVAGVFGTQY
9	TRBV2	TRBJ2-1	ASRAGDEQF
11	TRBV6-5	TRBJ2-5	ASSTSGRETQY
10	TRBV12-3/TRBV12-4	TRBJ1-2	AIQGSGYGYT
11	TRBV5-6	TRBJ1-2	ASSLGQERGYT
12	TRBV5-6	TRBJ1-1	ASSGTGLRTEAF
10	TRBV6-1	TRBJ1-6	ASSENKDFLH
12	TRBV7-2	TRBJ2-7	ASSFVAGGLEQY
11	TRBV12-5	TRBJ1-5	ASGLVGNQPQH
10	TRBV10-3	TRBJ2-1	AISDSRSAEF
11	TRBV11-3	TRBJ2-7	ASSAQQSYEQY
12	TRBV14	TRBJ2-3	ASSQEAGTDTQY
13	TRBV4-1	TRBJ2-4	ASSQDRGTKNIQY
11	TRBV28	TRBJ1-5	ASRDTGGSAQH
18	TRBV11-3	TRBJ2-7	ASRPTLGGVRTLQYHEQY
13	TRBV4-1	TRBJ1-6	ASNDRDRSNSPLH
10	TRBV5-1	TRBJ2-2	ASSLRSGELF
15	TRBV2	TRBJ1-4	ASSSEAKTGVDEKLF
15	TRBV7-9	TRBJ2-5	ASSLVRDSDSQETQY
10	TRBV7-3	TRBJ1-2	ASSFRDSIPI
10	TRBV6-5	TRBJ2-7	ASRTQGNEQY
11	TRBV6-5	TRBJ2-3	ASQGGYTDTQY
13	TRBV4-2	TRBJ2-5	ASSQEPVTQETQY
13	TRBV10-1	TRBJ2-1	ASSDGGSPYNEQF
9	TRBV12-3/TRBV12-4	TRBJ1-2	ASSLVYGYT
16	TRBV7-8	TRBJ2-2	ASSLGVGAATATGELF
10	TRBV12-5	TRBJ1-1	ASGWGHTEAF
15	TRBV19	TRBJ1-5	ASSTLSGTAHNQPQH
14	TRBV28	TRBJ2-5	ASSLWGQAPQETQY
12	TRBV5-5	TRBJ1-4	ASSQGVLKEKLF
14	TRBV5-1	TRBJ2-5	ASSLGGGEKQETQY
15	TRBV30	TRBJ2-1	AWSGTSGDNSYNEQF
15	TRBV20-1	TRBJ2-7	SASYLAGGVHPYEQY
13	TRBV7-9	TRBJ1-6	ASSSQGIYNSPLH